This T cell receptor beta chain was found in a study of Ad26.COV2.S vaccination and SARS-CoV-2 variants. About the study: Ad26.COV2.S, an intramuscular injection, was given once or twice 56 days apart.

This clone occurred a few times. Treatment described: 15 to 20 received Ad26.COV2.S at low or high dose, single or two shots; several received placebo; per-sample allocation not given. The investigators took samples on day 63 after the first vaccine or placebo injection. Measured with immunoSEQ multiplex PCR; TCRdb has only the in-frame clones, and not every one. The sample records 360,000 or so clones, approximately 91% being singletons. V was pared by 3 bases and J by 1 base, with 12 bases between. Germline lookup yields CDR1 MDHEN and CDR2 SYDVKM. The CDR3 is made up of 15 amino acids. The receptor's source is a person aged 18-65 years who received the Ad26.COV2.S COVID-19 vaccine or a placebo. The sequences come from peripheral blood, collected in a trial of Ad26.COV2.S vaccine versus placebo. The chain recombines TRBV28 with TRBJ1-1; D is uncertain. The CDR3 loop reads CASSLSGLQNTEAFF. The CDR3 DNA reads TGTGCCAGCAGTTTGTCGGGCCTACAGAACACTGAAGCTTTCTTT.